These 5 T cell receptor beta chains were sequenced from one sample in a study of T-cell reconstitution after alpha-beta-depleted transplantation in children. As it was prepared, the TCRbeta library received unique molecular identifiers. A single record per CDR3 protein comes from TCRdb applying MiXCR to the PCR reads. Of some 200,000 distinct CDR3 sequences listed, about 6.4% are singletons. Sequencing used PBMCs from the stem cell graft donor, obtained from the stem cell graft. Receptors were obtained from a human donor who donated a stem cell graft to a child with Wiskott-Aldrich syndrome.

This clonotype showed up many times. The V call is TRBV6-5, the J call TRBJ2-5; no reliable D call. This CDR3 region has 14 residues. Germline CDR1 is MNHEY and CDR2 is SVGAGI. The germline V and J ends were trimmed by 2 bases and 5 bases, with 12 bases remaining between them. CDR3 in amino acids: CASSYPGVFETQYF. Written as DNA, the CDR3 is TGTGCCAGCAGTTACCCTGGAGTATTCGAGACCCAGTACTTC.

The J gene is TRBJ1-1, the V gene TRBV18; 9 bases map to TRBD1. Germline lookup yields CDR1 KGHSH and CDR2 LQKENI. This CDR3 is 18 amino acids long. With 0 bases clipped from V and 0 bases from J, the junction kept 8 bases outside the gene matches. DNA for the CDR3: TGTGCCAGCTCACCACCGCGGGGACAGGGACACTTGAACACTGAAGCTTTCTTT. It is translated as CASSPPRGQGHLNTEAFF.

This clonotype was seen a handful of times. The rearrangement uses TRBV15 and TRBJ2-5; possible D gene TRBD2, 7 bases. The germline gives CDR1 LNHNV, CDR2 YYDKDF (reference sequence). The germline V and J ends were trimmed by 5 bases and 5 bases, with 15 bases remaining between them. The CDR3 covers 14 residues. The CDR3 spells CATSPGGAEETQYF. CDR3 sequence (DNA): TGTGCCACCAGCCCTGGGGGGGCGGAGGAGACCCAGTACTTC.

This clonotype was observed many times. This chain links TRBV29-1 with TRBJ1-3; D is uncertain. The germline V gene encodes CDR1 SQVTM and CDR2 ANQGSEA. The CDR3 extends over 12 amino acids. V lost 3 bases and J 6 bases, leaving 9 bases between the germline ends. The DNA for the CDR3 is TGCAGCGTTGAGGCAGAACTAAACACCATATATTTT. Amino acids: CSVEAELNTIYF.

As regards this clonotype: Because the CDR3 is missing its conserved closing phenylalanine or tryptophan, this is likely a read error. No DNA is shown, since the ends of the CDR3 on it are uncertain; the CDR3 is the one TCRdb lists. The V call is TRBV1, the J call TRBJ2-1; no DNA check was done on the table's D call, TRBD1. TRBV1 is shown as a pseudogene. Both ends counted, the CDR3 spans 15 residues. This CDR3 reads CTSSRDTGLHSDRLL.